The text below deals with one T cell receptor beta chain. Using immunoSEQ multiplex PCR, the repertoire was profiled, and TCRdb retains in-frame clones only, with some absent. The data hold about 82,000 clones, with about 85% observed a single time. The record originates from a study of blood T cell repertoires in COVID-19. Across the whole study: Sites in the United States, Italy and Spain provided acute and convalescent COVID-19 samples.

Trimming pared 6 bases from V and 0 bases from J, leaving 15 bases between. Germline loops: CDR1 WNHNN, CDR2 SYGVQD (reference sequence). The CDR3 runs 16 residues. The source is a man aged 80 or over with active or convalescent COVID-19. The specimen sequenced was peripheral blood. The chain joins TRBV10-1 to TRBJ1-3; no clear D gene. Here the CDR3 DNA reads TGCGCCAGCAGCGCCGTTGCGGGATTCTCTGGAAACACCATATATTTT. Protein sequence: CASSAVAGFSGNTIYF.